Listed below are T cell receptor beta chains from one sample, sequenced in a study of cytomegalovirus exposure and HLA in healthy donors. The protocol was immunoSEQ multiplex PCR, while the TCRdb copy is restricted to in-frame clones and leaves out a portion. Of approximately 160,000 clones in the sample, just under 80% are singletons; the top ten hold around 7%. Sequences were obtained from PBMCs. The receptors shown here come from a woman between 40 and 50 years old in good health and CMV-seropositive. Each CDR3 is given with its conserved first and last residue.

TRBJ2-5 TRBV30 CAISGKETQYF
TRBJ2-7 TRBV12-1 CASSFAGIHRTGTTYEQYF
TRBJ1-6 TRBV19 CASSLQGQRNSPLHF
TRBJ2-1 TRBV6-1 CASSEAWRGQFF
TRBJ1-1 TRBV9 CASSAPGQINTEAFF
TRBJ1-1 TRBV30 CAWSWGQENTEAFF
TRBJ1-2 TRBV7-3 CASSKGQGGFDGYTF
TRBJ1-3 TRBV29-1 CSVAGGTGNTIYF
TRBJ1-5 TRBV5-5 CASSFDRGIQPQHF
TRBJ1-3 TRBV5-4 CASSEGQVGNTIYF
TRBJ1-2 TRBV30 CAWSPDRSWGYTF
TRBJ1-2 TRBV7-9 CASSLFSDTSNYGYTF
TRBJ1-2 TRBV5-1 CASSLGQGGYGYTF
TRBJ2-2 TRBV19 CASKGVRGGSGELFF
TRBJ2-1 TRBV4-3 CASSQGSDFRNEQFF
TRBJ1-1 TRBV19 CASSLTANTEAFF
TRBJ2-1 TRBV7-2 CASSLNPYTRDRGNEQFF
TRBJ1-2 TRBV6-4 CASSEEQGANYGYTF
TRBJ1-2 TRBV5-6 CASSWGTPANYGYTF
TRBJ1-1 TRBV29-1 CSVDQGSTEAFF
TRBJ2-1 TRBV4-3 CASSQDGGEGLDEQFF
TRBJ2-1 TRBV29-1 CSVGTSGGIGIF
TRBJ2-5 TRBV13 CASSLRGAGETQYF
TRBJ1-5 TRBV4-1 CASSQDYAQNNQPQHF
TRBJ1-1 TRBV29-1 CSGRNQVEAFF
TRBJ1-3 TRBV19 CATETTGAGNTIYF
TRBJ1-2 TRBV6-6 CASSYIRARDYGYTF
TRBJ1-6 TRBV2 CASSVLVRDSPLHF
TRBJ2-1 TRBV19 CASSPRLGERNEQFF
TRBJ2-7 TRBV19 CASSIGGTGSYEQYF
TRBJ1-6 TRBV30 CAWSRGTEISPLHF
TRBJ2-2 TRBV4-3 CASSQETGMAELFF
TRBJ1-5 TRBV5-4 CASSSWGEGQPQHF
TRBJ2-7 TRBV4-1 CASSQDSYYEQYF
TRBJ2-7 TRBV28 CASSLFPSGDTYEQYF
TRBJ1-2 TRBV5-1 CASSGRTGGAGYTF
TRBJ1-1 TRBV4-3 CASSQDQSGGEGRVWAFF
TRBJ1-1 TRBV15 CATRIDRNTEAFF
TRBJ1-1 TRBV5-1 CASCKDGVNTEAFF
TRBJ1-1 TRBV7-9 CASSLDGDTAEAFF
TRBJ1-2 TRBV28 CASSFSTGYYGYTF
TRBJ2-1 TRBV7-9 CASSFRDRDHEQFF
TRBJ2-3 TRBV7-2 CASRQSREGQQQYF
TRBJ1-3 TRBV6-5 CASSYSGQGADTIYF